This T cell receptor (beta chain) was sequenced in a study of blood T cell repertoires in COVID-19. At the level of the study: PBMCs, B-cell-depleted T cells, or T cells provided the cDNA or gDNA that made up the material.

Authors' data handling: Amplification of reference gene primers provided the estimated nucleated cell counts. The method was immunoSEQ multiplex PCR; TCRdb's version includes in-frame clones alone and lacks a portion of them. Clone size and V and J calls were adopted from that table, with D and trimming inferred from the DNA. This sample has around 78,000 clones, with around 86% found just once. Germline V gene data show CDR1 as MGHRA and CDR2 as YSYEKL. CDR3 size: 16 residues. The V segment lost 3 bases and the J segment 4 bases; nucleotides outside the gene matches: 7. The sequenced sample consisted of peripheral blood. The chain carries TRBV4-1 and TRBJ2-1; 9 bases agree with TRBD2. This receptor was taken from a man between 65 and 85 years old with active or convalescent COVID-19. DNA for the CDR3: TGCGCCAGCAGCCATGTGGCGGGAGGGGGTTACAATGAGCAGTTCTTC. Protein: CASSHVAGGGYNEQFF.